This T cell receptor (beta chain) comes out of a study of regulatory T cells in long-lasting Graves disease. Findings of the study overall: TCR diversity was lower in persistent than newly diagnosed Graves' disease.

The sample's time point: persistent/refractory GD, antithyroid drugs over 5 years with positive TRAb. Construction of the TCR library relied on RNA isolated from PBMCs. Clinicians diagnosed Graves' disease using American Thyroid Association guidelines. Researchers made TCR beta libraries by using iRepertoire HTBI primers and running Arm-PCR on CDR3 regions. Per the original data handling: Identification across samples found fewer than 65 TRBV and roughly 13 TRBJ segments. TCRdb used MiXCR to reprocess the multiplex PCR reads, holding one entry per CDR3 protein. TCRdb's processing, not the authors', yielded these V and J calls. The sample lists around 450,000 distinct CDR3 sequences; around a fifth were seen once. This clonotype showed up just a few times. No antigen is known for it. The sample here was peripheral blood mononuclear cells (PBMCs), taken when the disease was refractory, from a patient treated with antithyroid drugs. This TCR came from a female donor with Graves disease.

Here the CDR3 reads CASSLAVEGAYEQYF. Here the CDR3 DNA reads TGTGCCAGCAGTCTTGCGGTTGAGGGCGCCTACGAGCAGTACTTC. The chain joins TRBV28 to TRBJ2-7, with a possible D match to TRBD2 (5 bases). From germline, CDR1 is MDHEN and CDR2 SYDVKM. The CDR3 runs to 15 residues. The V end was cut by 5 bases, the J end by 2 bases, with 16 bases between.